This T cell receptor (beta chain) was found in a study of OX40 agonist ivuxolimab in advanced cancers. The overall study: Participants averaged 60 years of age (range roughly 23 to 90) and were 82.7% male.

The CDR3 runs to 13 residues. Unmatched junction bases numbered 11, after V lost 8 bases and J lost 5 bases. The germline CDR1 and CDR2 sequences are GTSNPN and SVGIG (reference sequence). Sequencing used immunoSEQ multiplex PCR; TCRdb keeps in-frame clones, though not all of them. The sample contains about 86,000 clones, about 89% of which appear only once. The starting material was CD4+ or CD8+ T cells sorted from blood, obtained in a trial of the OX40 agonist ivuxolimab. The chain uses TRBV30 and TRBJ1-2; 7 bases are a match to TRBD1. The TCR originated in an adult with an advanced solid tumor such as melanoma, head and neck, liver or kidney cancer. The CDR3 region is CAGTRDRMYGYTF. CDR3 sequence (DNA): TGTGCCGGGACCCGGGACAGAATGTATGGCTACACCTTC.